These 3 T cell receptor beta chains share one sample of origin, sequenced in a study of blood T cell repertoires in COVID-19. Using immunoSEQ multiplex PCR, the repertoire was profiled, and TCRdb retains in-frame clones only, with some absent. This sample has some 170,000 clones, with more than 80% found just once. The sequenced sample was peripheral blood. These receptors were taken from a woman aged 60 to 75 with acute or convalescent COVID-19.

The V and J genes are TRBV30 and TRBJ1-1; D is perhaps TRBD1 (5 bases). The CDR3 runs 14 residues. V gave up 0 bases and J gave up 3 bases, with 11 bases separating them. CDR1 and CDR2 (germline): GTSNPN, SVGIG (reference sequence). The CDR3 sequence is CAWSVGAGHTEAFF. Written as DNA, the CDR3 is TGTGCCTGGAGTGTAGGGGCAGGGCACACTGAAGCTTTCTTT.

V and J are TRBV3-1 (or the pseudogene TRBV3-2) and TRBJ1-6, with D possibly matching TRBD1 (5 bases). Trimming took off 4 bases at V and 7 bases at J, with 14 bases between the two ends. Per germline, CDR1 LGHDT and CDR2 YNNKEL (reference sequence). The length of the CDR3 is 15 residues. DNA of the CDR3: TGTGCCAGCAGCCCCGGGGGGGAGTCCAATTCACCCCTCCACTTT. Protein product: CASSPGGESNSPLHF.

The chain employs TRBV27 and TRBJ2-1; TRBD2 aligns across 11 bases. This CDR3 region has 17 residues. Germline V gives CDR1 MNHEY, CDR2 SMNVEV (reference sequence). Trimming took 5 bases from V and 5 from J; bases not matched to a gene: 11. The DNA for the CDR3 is TGTGCCAGCAGTCAACCGCCGGGACTAGCGGCGAACAATGAGCAGTTCTTC. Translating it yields CASSQPPGLAANNEQFF.